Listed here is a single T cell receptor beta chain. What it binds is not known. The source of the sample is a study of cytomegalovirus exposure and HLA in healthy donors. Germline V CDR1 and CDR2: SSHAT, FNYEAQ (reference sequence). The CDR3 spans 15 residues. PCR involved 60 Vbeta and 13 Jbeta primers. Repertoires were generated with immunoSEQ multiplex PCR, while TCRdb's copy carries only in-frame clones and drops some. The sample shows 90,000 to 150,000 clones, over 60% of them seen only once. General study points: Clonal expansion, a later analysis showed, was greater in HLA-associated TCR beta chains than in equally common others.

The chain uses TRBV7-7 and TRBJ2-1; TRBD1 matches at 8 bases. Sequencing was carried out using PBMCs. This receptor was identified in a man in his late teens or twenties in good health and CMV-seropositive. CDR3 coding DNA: TGTGCTAGCCGGGCCAGGGGGCAGGTGGACAATGAGCAGTTCTTC. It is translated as CASRARGQVDNEQFF.